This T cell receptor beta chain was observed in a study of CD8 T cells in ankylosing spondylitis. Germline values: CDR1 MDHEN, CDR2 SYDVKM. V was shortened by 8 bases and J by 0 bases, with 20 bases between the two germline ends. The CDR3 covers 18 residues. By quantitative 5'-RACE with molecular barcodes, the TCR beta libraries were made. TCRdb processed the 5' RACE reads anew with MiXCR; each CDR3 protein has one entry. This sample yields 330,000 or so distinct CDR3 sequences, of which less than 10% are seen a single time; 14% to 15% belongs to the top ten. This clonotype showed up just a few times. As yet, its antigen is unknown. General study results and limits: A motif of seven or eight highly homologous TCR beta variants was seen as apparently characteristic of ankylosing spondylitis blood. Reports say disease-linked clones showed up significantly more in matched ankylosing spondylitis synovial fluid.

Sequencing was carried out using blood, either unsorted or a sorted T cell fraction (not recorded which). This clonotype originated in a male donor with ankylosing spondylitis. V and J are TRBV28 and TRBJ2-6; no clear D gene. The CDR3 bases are TGTGCCAGCGGCTACCCAAATCAGGAGACCTCTGGGGCCAACGTCCTGACTTTC. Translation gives CASGYPNQETSGANVLTF.